A selection of T cell receptor beta chains follows, all from one sample in a study of early T cells in non-severe SARS-CoV-2 infection. One entry per CDR3 protein results from TCRdb running MiXCR on the 5' RACE reads. The data contain over 30,000 distinct CDR3 sequences, approximately 7.1% of them singletons. The sequencing used whole blood, collected at baseline. The receptors stem from an adult who was a healthcare worker with PCR-confirmed SARS-CoV-2 infection or an uninfected control (not recorded which). Both conserved end residues are part of each CDR3. Each record gives: D gene, clone size, J gene, V gene, CDR3 DNA, CDR3 protein. The D gene is left open where the match is weak. For some rows the clone size is stated as once, few or many, or as a class when expanded; others skip it.

TRBD1	few	TRBJ1-3	TRBV18	TGTGCCAGCTCACCCCAGGGGGATTACTCTGGAAACACCATATATTTT	CASSPQGDYSGNTIYF
NA	few	TRBJ2-5	TRBV28	TGTGCCAGCAGTTCGCGCAGTCGGGAGACCCAGTACTTC	CASSSRSRETQYF
NA	many	TRBJ1-1	TRBV12-3/TRBV12-4	TGTGCCAGCAGGTTAAGAGTGGACACTGAAGCTTTCTTT	CASRLRVDTEAFF
TRBD2	NA	TRBJ2-4	TRBV19	TGTGCCAGTCTGGCCGGGGGGTTGGGGGAAAACATTCAGTACTTC	CASLAGGLGENIQYF
NA	NA	TRBJ2-7	TRBV5-8	TGTGCCAGCAGCGGGAAGGCGCTCGCCTACGAGCAGTACTTC	CASSGKALAYEQYF
TRBD2	many	TRBJ2-3	TRBV4-2	TGTGCCAGCAGCCAAGAGGGTCCGGGACTAGCGGGAGATACGCAGTATTTT	CASSQEGPGLAGDTQYF
NA	NA	TRBJ2-1	TRBV24-1	TGTGCCACCCGGCAGTACAATGAGCAGTTCTTC	CATRQYNEQFF
NA	many	TRBJ2-3	TRBV20-1	TGCAGTGCTAGAGAACCGGGGAACCCCACATATACGCAGTATTTT	CSAREPGNPTYTQYF
NA	many	TRBJ2-1	TRBV29-1	TGCAGCGTCAGCGGCAATGAGCAGTTCTTC	CSVSGNEQFF
NA	NA	TRBJ2-2	TRBV10-3	TGTGCCATCAGTGATGGACTGATGAACACCGGGGAGCTGTTTTTT	CAISDGLMNTGELFF
TRBD2	many	TRBJ2-1	TRBV29-1	TGCAGCGTTGAAGATCTTCTTTGGATAGCGGGAGGGATCTACAATGAGCAGTTCTTC	CSVEDLLWIAGGIYNEQFF
TRBD1	NA	TRBJ1-1	TRBV7-9	TGTGCCAGCAGCTTCAGGGACAGTCGTGAAGCTTTCTTT	CASSFRDSREAFF
NA	few	TRBJ1-2	TRBV7-9	TGTGCCAGCAGCCCCCAGGCGGAAGCTGGCTACACCTTC	CASSPQAEAGYTF
TRBD2	few	TRBJ2-1	TRBV5-4	TGTGCCAGCAGCGGAATACTAGCGGGAGCAACCTACAATGAGCAGTTCTTC	CASSGILAGATYNEQFF
TRBD1	few	TRBJ2-1	TRBV7-9	TGTGCCAGCAGCCGGGGACAGGGGGCGCACAATGAGCAGTTCTTC	CASSRGQGAHNEQFF
TRBD2	few	TRBJ2-1	TRBV6-4	TGTGCCAGCAGTGAGGAGACTAGCGGGAGCAATGAGCAGTTCTTC	CASSEETSGSNEQFF
NA	few	TRBJ2-7	TRBV29-1	TGCAGCGTTGCACGTCTAGCGAACTCCTACGAGCAGTACTTC	CSVARLANSYEQYF
TRBD1	many	TRBJ2-7	TRBV11-1	TGTGCCAGCAGCTTAGCGGGACAGGGGTCCTACGAGCAGTACTTC	CASSLAGQGSYEQYF
NA	many	TRBJ1-5	TRBV10-3	TGTGCCATCAGTGAGTCGGACAATCAGCCCCAGCATTTT	CAISESDNQPQHF
NA	NA	TRBJ2-5	TRBV7-6	TGTGCCAGCAGCTTATTTTCTCAGGAGACCCAGTACTTC	CASSLFSQETQYF
TRBD2	few	TRBJ2-3	TRBV4-3	TGCGCCAGCAGCCAAGATAGCGGGAGGGCGCAGTATTTT	CASSQDSGRAQYF
TRBD1	many	TRBJ2-3	TRBV14	TGTGCCAGCAGCCAAGATCGATGGGAGGGACAGGGGCCAGATACGCAGTATTTT	CASSQDRWEGQGPDTQYF
NA	NA	TRBJ2-7	TRBV7-6	TGTGCCAGCAGCTTATCAGCAGGTTCCACCTACGAGCAGTACTTC	CASSLSAGSTYEQYF
NA	many	TRBJ2-3	TRBV30	TGTGCCTGGAGACACCTCACAGATACGCAGTATTTT	CAWRHLTDTQYF
TRBD2	NA	TRBJ2-4	TRBV5-1	TGCGCCAGCAGCTTGGCCGGGCGGGAGGAGAACATTCAGTACTTC	CASSLAGREENIQYF
TRBD2	NA	TRBJ2-1	TRBV9	TGTGCCAGCAGCGGGAAAGGAAGTAGCGGGAGCGGGTACAATGAGCAGTTCTTC	CASSGKGSSGSGYNEQFF
NA	many	TRBJ2-7	TRBV7-3	TGTGCCAGCAGCTTAACTCACGGGGCCTCCTACGAGCAGTACTTC	CASSLTHGASYEQYF
NA	few	TRBJ1-6	TRBV4-1	TGCGCCAGCAGCCAAGACCTCACCGGGACTCGACCCCACTTT	CASSQDLTGTRPHF
TRBD2	few	TRBJ2-4	TRBV6-2/TRBV6-3	TGTGCCAGCAGCTCTCTAGCGGGAGTGGACATTCAGTACTTC	CASSSLAGVDIQYF
TRBD2	NA	TRBJ2-1	TRBV4-2	TGTGCCAGCAGCCAAGCCGGACTAGCGGGAGATATAGGGCAGTTCTTC	CASSQAGLAGDIGQFF
TRBD2	many	TRBJ2-1	TRBV10-3	TGTGCCATCAGTGAGAGGACTAGCGGGACGTCCTACAATGAGCAGTTCTTC	CAISERTSGTSYNEQFF
NA	many	TRBJ2-4	TRBV7-8	TGTGCCAGCACCCAACGTATTCTACAGGACCCTCTGGCCAAAAACATTCAGTACTTC	CASTQRILQDPLAKNIQYF
TRBD1	NA	TRBJ1-4	TRBV9	TGTGCCAGCAGCGCAACAGGGGCTACTAATGAAAAACTGTTTTTT	CASSATGATNEKLFF
NA	many	TRBJ2-1	TRBV20-1	TGCAGTGCTAGAACCGATGAGCAGTTCTTC	CSARTDEQFF
NA	NA	TRBJ2-3	TRBV9	TGTGCCAGCAGCGTAGGGGAGCGGACTAGCACAGATACGCAGTATTTT	CASSVGERTSTDTQYF
TRBD2	NA	TRBJ2-1	TRBV19	TGTGCCAGTAGTATACTAGCGGGAGCCCATGAGCAGTTCTTC	CASSILAGAHEQFF
NA	NA	TRBJ2-3	TRBV3-1	TGTGCCAGCAGCCAATACCGCAGGGACACGCAGTATTTT	CASSQYRRDTQYF
NA	many	TRBJ1-3	TRBV28	TGTGCCAGCAGTTTCGGGGCAGGGGTTGAAAACACCATATATTTT	CASSFGAGVENTIYF
NA	many	TRBJ2-5	TRBV18	TGTGCCAGCTCACCACCGCCAGGGGCTAGGGGAGAGACCCAGTACTTC	CASSPPPGARGETQYF
TRBD2	many	TRBJ2-1	TRBV3-1	TGTGCCAGCAGCCAAGATCGCCTAGCGGGAACCGAGCAGTTCTTC	CASSQDRLAGTEQFF
NA	NA	TRBJ2-7	TRBV21-1	TGTGCCAGCAGCAATGGGGTACCCTACGAGCAGTACTTC	CASSNGVPYEQYF